A selection of T cell receptor beta chains follows, all from one sample in a study of regulatory T cells in long-lasting Graves disease. TCRdb ran MiXCR on the multiplex PCR reads and lists one entry per CDR3 protein. The table shows 300,000 to 400,000 distinct CDR3 sequences, with 16% occurring only once. The same specimen was also included in a second study, on T cells in Graves' hyperthyroidism and ophthalmopathy.

The material was peripheral blood mononuclear cells (PBMCs), obtained at new diagnosis, from a patient treated with antithyroid drugs. The receptors here all came from a middle-aged man with Graves disease. CDR3s include the opening cysteine and the closing phenylalanine or tryptophan. The D gene is left open where the match is weak. Size values are once, few and many counts, or a class for expanded clones, and some rows have none.

d_call: TRBD1; j_call: TRBJ2-1; clone_size: few; v_call: TRBV25-1; cdr3_length: 16; cdr3_nt: TGTGCCAGCCCCCCCGGGTGGACAGGCAAGGAGAATGAGCAGTTCTTC; cdr3_aa: CASPPGWTGKENEQFF
d_call: .; j_call: TRBJ1-6; clone_size: many; v_call: TRBV12-3/TRBV12-4; cdr3_length: 14; cdr3_nt: TGTGCCAGCAGTGGGGACCGCTATAATTCACCCCTCCACTTT; cdr3_aa: CASSGDRYNSPLHF
d_call: TRBD1; j_call: TRBJ2-7; clone_size: many; v_call: TRBV7-9; cdr3_length: 16; cdr3_nt: TGTGCCAGCAGCAAAAAGGACAGGGATTTTATCGACGAGCAGTACTTC; cdr3_aa: CASSKKDRDFIDEQYF
d_call: TRBD1; j_call: TRBJ2-7; clone_size: many; v_call: TRBV30; cdr3_length: 14; cdr3_nt: TGTGCCTGGAGTGGTCAGGGGGCCAGTGGCGAGCAGTACTTC; cdr3_aa: CAWSGQGASGEQYF
d_call: TRBD2; j_call: TRBJ2-1; clone_size: many; v_call: TRBV3-1; cdr3_length: 16; cdr3_nt: TGTGCCAGCAGCCAAGATCCCAGCGGGGGCTACAATGAGCAGTTCTTC; cdr3_aa: CASSQDPSGGYNEQFF
d_call: .; j_call: TRBJ2-7; clone_size: .; v_call: TRBV29-1; cdr3_length: 12; cdr3_nt: TGCAGCGTTGAGGAACACTCCTACGAGCAGTACTTC; cdr3_aa: CSVEEHSYEQYF
d_call: .; j_call: TRBJ2-7; clone_size: many; v_call: TRBV28; cdr3_length: 14; cdr3_nt: TGTGCCAGCAGGAACAGGGGAGGACCCTACGAGCAGTACTTC; cdr3_aa: CASRNRGGPYEQYF
d_call: TRBD1; j_call: TRBJ1-1; clone_size: few; v_call: TRBV11-2; cdr3_length: 15; cdr3_nt: TGTGCCAGCAGCTTAAGCCAGGGGGGCAACACTGAAGCTTTCTTT; cdr3_aa: CASSLSQGGNTEAFF
d_call: .; j_call: TRBJ2-5; clone_size: many; v_call: TRBV11-2; cdr3_length: 14; cdr3_nt: TGTGCCAGCAGTGATGGGATACTCACAGAGACCCAGTACTTC; cdr3_aa: CASSDGILTETQYF
d_call: .; j_call: TRBJ2-4; clone_size: few; v_call: TRBV3-1; cdr3_length: 14; cdr3_nt: TGTGCCAGCAGCCAAGACAGGGTTGTGAACATTCAGTACTTC; cdr3_aa: CASSQDRVVNIQYF
d_call: .; j_call: TRBJ1-1; clone_size: many; v_call: TRBV5-1; cdr3_length: 14; cdr3_nt: TGCGCCAGCAGCGGGACGGCTTTTAACACTGAAGCTTTCTTT; cdr3_aa: CASSGTAFNTEAFF
d_call: TRBD1; j_call: TRBJ1-6; clone_size: .; v_call: TRBV2; cdr3_length: 15; cdr3_nt: TGTGCCAGCACGGAACAGGGGGCGCCCGGTTCACCCCTCCACTTT; cdr3_aa: CASTEQGAPGSPLHF
d_call: TRBD2; j_call: TRBJ2-7; clone_size: many; v_call: TRBV11-2; cdr3_length: 15; cdr3_nt: TGTGCCAGCAGCTTAGGAGGAGCTAGCGGGTACGAGCAGTACTTC; cdr3_aa: CASSLGGASGYEQYF
d_call: .; j_call: TRBJ1-4; clone_size: few; v_call: TRBV5-1; cdr3_length: 14; cdr3_nt: TGCGCCAGCAGCTTGGTAACGGGCGGTAAAAAACTGTTTTTT; cdr3_aa: CASSLVTGGKKLFF
d_call: TRBD2; j_call: TRBJ2-1; clone_size: many; v_call: TRBV5-1; cdr3_length: 15; cdr3_nt: TGCGCCAGCAGCGTAGCCGGGACTAATTACAATGAGCAGTTCTTC; cdr3_aa: CASSVAGTNYNEQFF
d_call: TRBD2; j_call: TRBJ2-1; clone_size: few; v_call: TRBV19; cdr3_length: 15; cdr3_nt: TGTGCCAGTAGGACTAGCGGGGGGCCCTACAATGAGCAGTTCTTC; cdr3_aa: CASRTSGGPYNEQFF
d_call: .; j_call: TRBJ1-2; clone_size: many; v_call: TRBV10-3; cdr3_length: 15; cdr3_nt: TGTGCCATCAGTGAGCAGGGTACTTCTATCTATGGCTACACCTTC; cdr3_aa: CAISEQGTSIYGYTF
d_call: .; j_call: TRBJ2-3; clone_size: once; v_call: TRBV12-3/TRBV12-4; cdr3_length: 14; cdr3_nt: TGTGCCAGCCGCGGGACATCTAGCACAGATACGCAGTATTTT; cdr3_aa: CASRGTSSTDTQYF
d_call: TRBD1; j_call: TRBJ2-5; clone_size: many; v_call: TRBV20-1; cdr3_length: 13; cdr3_nt: TGCAGTGCTAGGACAGGGGGCGCAGAGACCCAGTACTTC; cdr3_aa: CSARTGGAETQYF
d_call: .; j_call: TRBJ1-3; clone_size: .; v_call: TRBV28; cdr3_length: 16; cdr3_nt: TGTCCCAGCAGTTCCCCCTCCAGGGATGGTGGAAACACCATATATTTT; cdr3_aa: CPSSSPSRDGGNTIYF
d_call: TRBD1; j_call: TRBJ2-3; clone_size: .; v_call: TRBV11-1; cdr3_length: 15; cdr3_nt: TGTGCCAGCAGCTTAGAGGGGGCTAATACAGATACGCAGTATTTT; cdr3_aa: CASSLEGANTDTQYF
d_call: .; j_call: TRBJ2-1; clone_size: .; v_call: TRBV7-7; cdr3_length: 16; cdr3_nt: TGTGCTAGCAGCTTAGATCGGCGGGGTACCCGCAATGAGCAGTTCTTC; cdr3_aa: CASSLDRRGTRNEQFF
d_call: .; j_call: TRBJ2-7; clone_size: .; v_call: TRBV30; cdr3_length: 14; cdr3_nt: TGTGCCTGGAGTGGGGGCTTGCTACGCGGGGAGCAGTACTTC; cdr3_aa: CAWSGGLLRGEQYF
d_call: .; j_call: TRBJ2-1; clone_size: many; v_call: TRBV16; cdr3_length: 15; cdr3_nt: TGTGCCAGCAGCCAATTAGACCTTTCCTACAATGAGCAGTTCTTC; cdr3_aa: CASSQLDLSYNEQFF